The rows below give T cell receptor beta chains drawn from one sample of a study of blood T cells in healthy people across ages. TCRdb reanalysed the 5' RACE reads using MiXCR and keeps one entry per CDR3 protein. The sample has roughly 1,100,000 distinct CDR3 sequences; around 25% are singletons. Another study also made use of these data, one on T cells of mothers and their children.

The sample was blood. The receptors derive from a girl aged 2-10 years in good health. The CDR3 runs from the conserved cysteine through the conserved F or W. D genes are given only for firm matches. Size is stated for part of the rows, as once, few or many counts, or as a class when the clone is expanded.

TRBD2	few	15	TRBV10-3	TRBJ2-5	TGTGCCATCAGTGATGGAGCGGGGGGCCAAGAGACCCAGTACTTC	CAISDGAGGQETQYF
TRBD1	many	13	TRBV29-1	TRBJ2-5	TGCAGCGTTGAAGGCGGACAGGAGGAGACCCAGTACTTC	CSVEGGQEETQYF
-	-	18	TRBV9	TRBJ2-2	TGTGCCAGCAGCGTAGCTAGCACTACCTATACGAACACCGGGGAGCTGTTTTTT	CASSVASTTYTNTGELFF
-	many	12	TRBV7-9	TRBJ2-7	TGTGCCAGCTCTGGAAGCTCCTACGAGCAGTACTTC	CASSGSSYEQYF
-	few	14	TRBV5-1	TRBJ2-6	TGCGCCAGCAGCGGGAACTCTGGGGCCAACGTCCTGACTTTC	CASSGNSGANVLTF
-	-	11	TRBV20-1	TRBJ1-2	TGCAGTGCTAGAATCGAAGGAGGCTACACCTTC	CSARIEGGYTF
TRBD1	few	14	TRBV12-3/TRBV12-4	TRBJ2-2	TGTGCCAGCTTACGGACAGGGGGCAGCGGGGAGCTGTTTTTT	CASLRTGGSGELFF
-	-	16	TRBV6-6	TRBJ2-7	TGTGCCAGCAGTTACACTTGGCAGGGAAGAGGGTACGAGCAGTACTTC	CASSYTWQGRGYEQYF
-	few	16	TRBV5-1	TRBJ1-2	TGCGCCAGCAGCTTATCTTTCCGGCAGGCTATCTATGGCTACACCTTC	CASSLSFRQAIYGYTF
-	-	13	TRBV10-3	TRBJ2-5	TGTGCCATCAGTGATGTAAACCAAGAGACCCAGTACTTC	CAISDVNQETQYF
TRBD1	few	12	TRBV29-1	TRBJ1-4	TGCAGCGTTCAGGGGGAGGATGAAAAACTGTTTTTT	CSVQGEDEKLFF
-	-	15	TRBV20-1	TRBJ1-4	TGCAGTGCTCGTGATGGGGGACCCACTAATGAAAAACTGTTTTTT	CSARDGGPTNEKLFF
-	-	13	TRBV29-1	TRBJ1-5	TGCAGCGGACAACAGGGTGTGAATCAGCCCCAGCATTTT	CSGQQGVNQPQHF
-	few	17	TRBV20-1	TRBJ2-7	TGCAGTGCCGCCGGGGTGTTCGGGCCGTTGAGGACCTACGAGCAGTACTTC	CSAAGVFGPLRTYEQYF
-	few	11	TRBV6-2/TRBV6-3	TRBJ1-5	TGTGCCAGCAGTTTGGGCAGCGCCCAGCATTTT	CASSLGSAQHF
-	-	13	TRBV20-1	TRBJ2-7	TGCAGTGCTAGAGAGGGGAACTCCTACGAGCAGTACTTC	CSAREGNSYEQYF
-	few	16	TRBV7-9	TRBJ1-4	TGTGCCAGCAGCTTAGGGGGACAAGGGGCTAATGAAAAACTGTTTTTT	CASSLGGQGANEKLFF
-	-	15	TRBV20-1	TRBJ2-1	TGCAGTGCTAGAGATGTCGGGAGTTCCTACAATGAGCAGTTCTTC	CSARDVGSSYNEQFF
-	few	16	TRBV28	TRBJ1-2	TGTGCCAGCAGTCTAATCCCAAGGACGGGGTTCGAGGGCTACACCTTC	CASSLIPRTGFEGYTF
-	-	11	TRBV29-1	TRBJ2-3	TGCAGCGTTGGCTGGGGGAATACGCAGTATTTT	CSVGWGNTQYF
TRBD1	-	17	TRBV7-2	TRBJ2-3	TGTGCCAGCAGCTTGGACAGGGGGCGACGGGGCACAGATACGCAGTATTTT	CASSLDRGRRGTDTQYF
-	-	14	TRBV3-1	TRBJ1-1	TGTGCCAGCAGCCAAGGACTGGAGGGCGCTGAAGCTTTCTTT	CASSQGLEGAEAFF
-	-	14	TRBV6-1	TRBJ1-2	TGTGCCAGCAGTGAAGCAATGGGGGGACGTGGCTACACCTTC	CASSEAMGGRGYTF
-	few	12	TRBV4-2	TRBJ2-1	TGTGCCAGCAGCCAACTAGGGGATGAGCAGTTCTTC	CASSQLGDEQFF
-	many	15	TRBV27	TRBJ1-4	TGTGCCACCAAGTCGGGGGCTGCAACTAATGAAAAACTGTTTTTT	CATKSGAATNEKLFF
-	many	13	TRBV5-1	TRBJ1-1	TGCGCCAGCAGCCCGCACAGTAACACTGAAGCTTTCTTT	CASSPHSNTEAFF
-	-	13	TRBV10-3	TRBJ1-1	TGTGCCATCAGTGATGGATGGGACACTGAAGCTTTCTTT	CAISDGWDTEAFF
-	-	14	TRBV11-2	TRBJ1-4	TGTGCCAGCAGCTTAATGGCGTCCGAGGAAAAACTGTTTTTT	CASSLMASEEKLFF
-	-	12	TRBV11-2	TRBJ1-2	TGTGCCAGCAGCATTAGGGACGTCGGCTACACCTTC	CASSIRDVGYTF
-	many	12	TRBV7-6	TRBJ2-1	TGTGCCAGCAGCTCCCCTGTCAATGAGCAGTTCTTC	CASSSPVNEQFF
TRBD2	-	14	TRBV7-8	TRBJ2-7	TGTGCCAGCGGAGGGACTAGCGGCCCCTACGAGCAGTACTTC	CASGGTSGPYEQYF
-	-	15	TRBV7-2	TRBJ2-1	TGTGCCAGCAGCCGAGTAGCGGATCCATACAATGAGCAGTTCTTC	CASSRVADPYNEQFF
TRBD1	-	15	TRBV29-1	TRBJ2-7	TGCAGCGTGGAAGTATGGGACAGGGGAAACTACGAGCAGTACTTC	CSVEVWDRGNYEQYF
TRBD1	-	14	TRBV29-1	TRBJ1-4	TGCAGCGTTGGAACCGGGACAGCGAATGAAAAACTGTTTTTT	CSVGTGTANEKLFF
-	-	17	TRBV27	TRBJ1-1	TGTGCCAGCGGCACTTGGCAGAACCGCCGCAGGAGAGTTGAAGCTTTCTTT	CASGTWQNRRRRVEAFF
-	-	18	TRBV4-3	TRBJ2-5	TGCGCCAGCAGCCAAGGCTGGGGAGTGGGTGGAGGCCAAGAGACCCAGTACTTC	CASSQGWGVGGGQETQYF
-	few	13	TRBV5-1	TRBJ1-2	TGCGCCAGCAGCTCGACCCCCAACTATGGCTACACCTTC	CASSSTPNYGYTF
-	-	12	TRBV29-1	TRBJ1-3	TGTAGCGCCAGTCACTCTGGAAACACCATATATTTT	CSASHSGNTIYF
-	-	11	TRBV20-1	TRBJ1-2	TGCAGTGCTCCGAAGACGGATGGCTACACCTTC	CSAPKTDGYTF
-	few	15	TRBV27	TRBJ2-7	TGTGCCAGCAGTTTCTCGGACGCCGGGCTCTACGAGCAGTACTTC	CASSFSDAGLYEQYF
TRBD1	-	14	TRBV27	TRBJ2-1	TGTGCCAGCACAGTCTTAGGGACAGGCAATGAGCAGTTCTTC	CASTVLGTGNEQFF
-	few	17	TRBV6-5	TRBJ2-4	TGTGCCAGCAGTTACCGGCCTCGGGACATAGCCAAAAACATTCAGTACTTC	CASSYRPRDIAKNIQYF
-	few	16	TRBV7-8	TRBJ2-1	TGTGCCAGCAGCTTACGTACTAGCAGCTCCTACAATGAGCAGTTCTTC	CASSLRTSSSYNEQFF
-	once	15	TRBV7-2	TRBJ2-5	TGTGCCAGCAGCTTAGGGTCGGGTACGATAGAGACCCAGTACTTC	CASSLGSGTIETQYF
-	few	14	TRBV29-1	TRBJ2-6	TGCAGCGTTGAAGGGGGGCGTGGGGCCAACGTCCTGACTTTC	CSVEGGRGANVLTF